This T cell receptor beta chain stems from a study of blood T cell repertoires in COVID-19. Germline-derived CDR1 and CDR2 are SGDLS and YYNGEE. The CDR3 loop spans 13 amino acids. V lost 2 bases, J lost 4 bases, and 9 bases lay in between. The repertoire was sequenced with immunoSEQ multiplex PCR; TCRdb's copy has only in-frame clones and lacks some. The data contain tens of thousands of clones, roughly four fifths of them singletons. V and J are TRBV9 and TRBJ1-1; D might be TRBD1 (5 bases). The sequence derives from an older woman with acute or convalescent COVID-19. The sample was peripheral blood. The CDR3, as DNA: TGTGCCAGCAGCGTGGGGGGGTTCACTGAAGCTTTCTTT. Protein product: CASSVGGFTEAFF.